These T cell receptor beta chains were read from a single sample in a study of blood T cell repertoires in COVID-19. TCRdb's copy holds only in-frame clones and misses some; the assay was immunoSEQ multiplex PCR. The sample consists of 150,000 or so clones, approximately 83% of them appearing once. Specimen: peripheral blood. Receptor source: a woman in her fifties or sixties with COVID-19, enrolled during active disease. Each CDR3 is given with its conserved first and last residue. Each record gives: D gene, J gene, clone size, CDR3 length, V gene, CDR3 DNA, CDR3 protein. The D gene is left open where the match is weak. Where a row states a size, it is once, few, many or the class of an expanded clone; other rows omit it.

NA | TRBJ2-1 | NA | 13 | TRBV11-3 | TGTGCCAGCAGCTTATCCCCCGGGAGAAGGCAGTTCTTC | CASSLSPGRRQFF
NA | TRBJ1-6 | NA | 13 | TRBV2 | TGTGCCAGCAGCGTCTCCCCGGGTTCACCCCTCCACTTT | CASSVSPGSPLHF
NA | TRBJ1-2 | NA | 16 | TRBV6-5 | TGTGCCAGCAGTTACTCTTGGCTGAACCCTAACTATGGCTACACCTTC | CASSYSWLNPNYGYTF
NA | TRBJ1-1 | NA | 14 | TRBV28 | TGTGCCAGCAGCCCCCCGCAGGGAAACACTGAAGCTTTCTTT | CASSPPQGNTEAFF
TRBD2 | TRBJ2-1 | NA | 11 | TRBV6-1 | TGTGCCAGCAGCCGCGGGGGGCGGCAGTTCTTC | CASSRGGRQFF
NA | TRBJ1-3 | NA | 14 | TRBV4-1 | TGCGCCTGGACTGGCAGGACCTCCAGAAACACCATATATTTT | CAWTGRTSRNTIYF
NA | TRBJ1-6 | NA | 16 | TRBV5-1 | TGCGCCAGCAGCTTGGTTAGTGGGCAGACCGATTCACCCCTCCACTTT | CASSLVSGQTDSPLHF
TRBD2 | TRBJ2-1 | NA | 15 | TRBV6-5 | TGTGCCAGCAGATTAGCGGGGGGGATCTACAATGAGCAGTTCTTC | CASRLAGGIYNEQFF
TRBD1 | TRBJ2-5 | NA | 16 | TRBV25-1 | TGTGCCAGCAGTGCATCCCTTGGACAGGGGGGGGAGACCCAGTACTTC | CASSASLGQGGETQYF
NA | TRBJ1-5 | few | 17 | TRBV2 | TGTGCCAGCAGTGAAGCGACAGGAGTAGCCCGCAATCAGCCCCAGCATTTT | CASSEATGVARNQPQHF
TRBD1 | TRBJ2-7 | NA | 13 | TRBV19 | TGTGCCAGTAGTCGGGACAGGGCCTACGAGCAGTACTTC | CASSRDRAYEQYF
NA | TRBJ1-5 | NA | 14 | TRBV7-9 | TGTGCCAGCAGCTCCCTCTTTAGCAATCAGCCCCAGCATTTT | CASSSLFSNQPQHF
TRBD1 | TRBJ1-5 | once | 18 | TRBV7-8 | TGTGCCAGCAGCTCCGCGATCGCCGGGACAGTGTTTGGGTTGGGCCAGCATTTT | CASSSAIAGTVFGLGQHF
NA | TRBJ1-5 | NA | 15 | TRBV2 | TGTGCCAGCAGTCAGGACAGAAATAGCAATCAGCCCCAGCATTTT | CASSQDRNSNQPQHF
NA | TRBJ1-1 | NA | 13 | TRBV5-4 | TGTGCCAGCAGCCCAAACGACAGCAAAGAAGCTTTCTTT | CASSPNDSKEAFF
NA | TRBJ2-1 | NA | 15 | TRBV27 | TGTGCCAGCAGTTTATCGGGACACCTTTACAATGAGCAGTTCTTC | CASSLSGHLYNEQFF
TRBD2 | TRBJ2-7 | NA | 14 | TRBV6-5 | TGTGCCAGCAGCTCCTCTAGCGGCCCCTACGAGCAGTACTTC | CASSSSSGPYEQYF